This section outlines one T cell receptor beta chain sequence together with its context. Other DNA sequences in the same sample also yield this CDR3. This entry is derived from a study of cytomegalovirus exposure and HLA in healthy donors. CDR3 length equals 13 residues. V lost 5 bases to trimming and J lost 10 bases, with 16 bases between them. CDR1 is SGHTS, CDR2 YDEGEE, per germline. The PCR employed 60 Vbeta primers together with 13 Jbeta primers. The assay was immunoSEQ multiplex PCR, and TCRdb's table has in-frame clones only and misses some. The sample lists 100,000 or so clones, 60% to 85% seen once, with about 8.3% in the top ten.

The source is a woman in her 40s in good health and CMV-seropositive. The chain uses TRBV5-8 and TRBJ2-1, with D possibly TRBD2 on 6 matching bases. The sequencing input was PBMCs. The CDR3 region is CASSPPTSVEQFF. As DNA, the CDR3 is TGTGCCAGCAGTCCCCCGACTAGTGTGGAGCAGTTCTTC.